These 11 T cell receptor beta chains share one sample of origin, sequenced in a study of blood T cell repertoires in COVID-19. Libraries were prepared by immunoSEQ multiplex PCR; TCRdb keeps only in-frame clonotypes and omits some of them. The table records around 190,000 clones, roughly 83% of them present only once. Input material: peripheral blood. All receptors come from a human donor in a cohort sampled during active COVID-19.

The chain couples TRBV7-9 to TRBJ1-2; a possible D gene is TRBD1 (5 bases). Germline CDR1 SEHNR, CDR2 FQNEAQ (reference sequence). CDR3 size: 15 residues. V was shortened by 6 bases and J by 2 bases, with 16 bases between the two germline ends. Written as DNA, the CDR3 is TGTGCCAGCAGAGGAGGGGTCCGGCAGAACTATGGCTACACCTTC. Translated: CASRGGVRQNYGYTF.

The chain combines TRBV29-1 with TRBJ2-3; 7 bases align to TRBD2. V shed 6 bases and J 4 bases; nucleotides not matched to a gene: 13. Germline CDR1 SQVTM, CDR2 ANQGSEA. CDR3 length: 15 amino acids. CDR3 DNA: TGCAGCGTCGCACCAAGACTAGCCGGGGCAGATACGCAGTATTTT. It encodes CSVAPRLAGADTQYF.

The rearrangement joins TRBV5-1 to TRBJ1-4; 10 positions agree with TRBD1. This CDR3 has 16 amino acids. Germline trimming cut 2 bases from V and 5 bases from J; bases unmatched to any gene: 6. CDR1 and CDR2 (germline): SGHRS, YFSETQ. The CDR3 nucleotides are TGCGCCAGCAGCTTCGCGGGACAGGGGCAAAATGAAAAACTGTTTTTT. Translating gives CASSFAGQGQNEKLFF.

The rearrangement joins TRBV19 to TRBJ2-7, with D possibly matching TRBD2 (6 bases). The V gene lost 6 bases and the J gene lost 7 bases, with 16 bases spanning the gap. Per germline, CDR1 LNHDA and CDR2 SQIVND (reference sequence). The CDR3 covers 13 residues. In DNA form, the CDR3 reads TGTGCCAGTAGCCGAGGGACTCTTATAGAGCAGTACTTC. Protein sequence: CASSRGTLIEQYF.

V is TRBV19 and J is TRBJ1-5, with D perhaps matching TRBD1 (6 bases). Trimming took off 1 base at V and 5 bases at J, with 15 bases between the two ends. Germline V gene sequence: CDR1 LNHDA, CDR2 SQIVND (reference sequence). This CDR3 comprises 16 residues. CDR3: CASSIARDTRHQPQHF. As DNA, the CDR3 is TGTGCCAGTAGTATAGCCCGGGACACAAGGCATCAGCCCCAGCATTTT. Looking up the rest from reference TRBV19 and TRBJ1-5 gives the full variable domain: DGGITQSPKYLFRKEGQNVTLSCEQNLNHDAMYWYRQDPGQGLRLIYYSQIVNDFQKGDIAEGYSVSREKKESFPLTVTSAQKNPTAFYLCASSIARDTRHQPQHFGDGTRLSIL.

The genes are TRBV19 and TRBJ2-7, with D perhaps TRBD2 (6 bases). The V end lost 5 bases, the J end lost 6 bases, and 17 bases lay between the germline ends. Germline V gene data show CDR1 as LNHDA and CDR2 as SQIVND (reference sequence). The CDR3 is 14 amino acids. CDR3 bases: TGTGCCAGTAGTCCCGGCACCCGGGGAGGCGAGCAGTACTTC. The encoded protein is CASSPGTRGGEQYF.

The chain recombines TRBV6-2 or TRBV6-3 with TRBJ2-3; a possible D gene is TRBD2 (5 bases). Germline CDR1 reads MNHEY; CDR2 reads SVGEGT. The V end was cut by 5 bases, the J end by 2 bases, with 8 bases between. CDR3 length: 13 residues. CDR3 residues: CASSVASTDTQYF. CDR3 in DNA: TGTGCCAGCAGTGTAGCGTCCACAGATACGCAGTATTTT.

CDR3 sequence: CSVARDTASNEKLFF. For the CDR3, the DNA is TGCAGCGTCGCCCGGGACACCGCCTCTAATGAAAAACTGTTTTTT. V is TRBV29-1 and J is TRBJ1-4; D perhaps matches TRBD1 (6 bases). Trimming shortened V by 6 bases and J by 3 bases, and 17 bases separated the two germline ends. Germline loops: CDR1 SQVTM, CDR2 ANQGSEA. The CDR3 length is 15 residues.

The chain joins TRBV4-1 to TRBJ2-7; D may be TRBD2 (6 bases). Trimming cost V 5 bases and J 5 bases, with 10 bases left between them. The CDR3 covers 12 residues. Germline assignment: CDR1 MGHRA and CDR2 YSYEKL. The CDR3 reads CASSGRENEQYF. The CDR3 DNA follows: TGCGCCAGCAGCGGTCGGGAGAACGAGCAGTACTTC.

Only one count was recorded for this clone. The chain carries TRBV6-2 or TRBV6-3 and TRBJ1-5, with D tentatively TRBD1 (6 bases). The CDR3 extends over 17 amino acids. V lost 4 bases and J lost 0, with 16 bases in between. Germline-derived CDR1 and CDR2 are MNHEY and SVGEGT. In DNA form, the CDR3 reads TGTGCCAGCAGTTTATATCCAGGGGTTTCTAGCAATCAGCCCCAGCATTTT. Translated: CASSLYPGVSSNQPQHF.

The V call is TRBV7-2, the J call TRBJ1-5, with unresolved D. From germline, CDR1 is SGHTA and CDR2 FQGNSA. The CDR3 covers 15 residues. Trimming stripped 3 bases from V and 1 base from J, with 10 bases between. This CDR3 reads CASSFQVGSNQPQHF. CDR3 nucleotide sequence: TGTGCCAGCAGCTTCCAGGTCGGCAGCAATCAGCCCCAGCATTTT.